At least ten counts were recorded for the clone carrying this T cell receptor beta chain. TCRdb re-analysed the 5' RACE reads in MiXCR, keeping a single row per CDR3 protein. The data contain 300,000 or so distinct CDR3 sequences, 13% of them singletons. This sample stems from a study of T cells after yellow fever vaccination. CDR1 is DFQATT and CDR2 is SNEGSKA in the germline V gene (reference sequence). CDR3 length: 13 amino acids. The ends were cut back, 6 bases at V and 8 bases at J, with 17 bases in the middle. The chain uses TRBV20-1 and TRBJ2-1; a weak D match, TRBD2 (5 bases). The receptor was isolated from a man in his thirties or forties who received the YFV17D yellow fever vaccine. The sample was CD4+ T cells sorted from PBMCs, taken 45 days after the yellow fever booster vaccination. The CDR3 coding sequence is TGCAGTGCAGTAGGACTTGCCGGCGATGAGCAGTTCTTC. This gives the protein CSAVGLAGDEQFF.